Presented here are 30 T cell receptor beta chains from one specimen sequenced in a study of blood T cells in healthy people across ages. A second about 7 to 11 cycle PCR used barcoded and J-beta primers. TCRdb recomputed calls from the 5' RACE reads with MiXCR, one row per CDR3 protein. Here the sample spans about 970,000 distinct CDR3 sequences, just over 50% being singletons. Sequenced sample: blood. All receptors derive from a woman between 55 and 75 years old in good health.

The chain employs TRBV28 and TRBJ1-6; 7 bases fit TRBD1. The CDR3 consists of 16 residues. J gave up 7 bases and V 7 bases, and 13 bases lay outside the gene matches. Germline V CDR1 and CDR2: MDHEN, SYDVKM. The CDR3 sequence is CASTLGRQGSNSPLHF. In DNA, the CDR3 is TGTGCCAGCACACTTGGGAGACAGGGCTCAAATTCACCCCTCCACTTT.

The chain employs TRBV29-1 and TRBJ1-2; TRBD1 agrees at 9 bases. Germline V CDR1 and CDR2: SQVTM, ANQGSEA. Trimming cost V 4 bases and J 5 bases; bases outside gene matches: 17. The CDR3 contains 17 residues. The CDR3 spells CSVVAPVGTGSVYGYTF. The CDR3 region has the DNA TGCAGCGTTGTTGCCCCTGTGGGGACAGGGTCGGTTTATGGCTACACCTTC. Looking up the rest from reference TRBV29-1 and TRBJ1-2 gives the full variable domain: SAVISQKPSRDICQRGTSLTIQCQVDSQVTMMFWYRQQPGQSLTLIATANQGSEATYESGFVIDKFPISRPNLTFSTLTVSNMSPEDSSIYLCSVVAPVGTGSVYGYTFGSGTRLTVV.

The chain is built from TRBV11-2 and TRBJ2-5, with 9 bases lining up with TRBD1. With 8 bases clipped from V and 5 bases from J, the junction kept 15 bases outside the gene matches. Per germline, CDR1 SGHAT and CDR2 FQNNGV. The CDR3 consists of 16 residues. The CDR3 reads CASQVWTGDQRETQYF. CDR3 DNA: TGTGCCAGCCAAGTCTGGACAGGGGATCAGCGGGAGACCCAGTACTTC.

The chain links TRBV18 to TRBJ2-5; TRBD1 matches at 7 bases. Trimming took 1 base from V and 2 from J; bases not matched to a gene: 4. This CDR3 region has 15 residues. Germline CDR1 is KGHSH and CDR2 is LQKENI. The CDR3 region has the DNA TGTGCCAGCTCACCACGACAGGGAACGCAAGAGACCCAGTACTTC. Translating gives CASSPRQGTQETQYF.

This chain connects TRBV20-1 to TRBJ2-1; either TRBD1 or TRBD2 may supply D (5 bases each). Trimming shortened V by 0 bases and J by 7 bases, and 16 bases separated the two germline ends. Germline loops: CDR1 DFQATT, CDR2 SNEGSKA (reference sequence). This CDR3 is 15 amino acids long. The CDR3 spells CSARDSLVEGNEQFF. CDR3 sequence (DNA): TGCAGTGCTAGAGATAGCCTAGTTGAGGGGAATGAGCAGTTCTTC.

The rearrangement joins TRBV20-1 to TRBJ1-1; D might be TRBD1 (5 bases). The CDR3 is made up of 16 amino acids. Trimming cost V 3 bases and J 0 bases, with 17 bases left between them. Germline CDR1 and CDR2: DFQATT and SNEGSKA (reference sequence). The CDR3 loop reads CSASGDGLLMNTEAFF. CDR3 DNA: TGCAGTGCTAGTGGGGACGGACTACTAATGAACACTGAAGCTTTCTTT.

This clonotype was seen a handful of times. This chain joins TRBV5-1 and TRBJ1-2; 7 positions agree with TRBD1. The CDR3 spans 15 residues. Germline V CDR1 and CDR2: SGHRS, YFSETQ. The ends lost 4 bases at V and 4 bases at J; junction bases unmatched: 10. The CDR3 DNA sequence: TGCGCCAGCAGCCCACGACAGGGTCTAAGCTATGGCTACACCTTC. This translates into CASSPRQGLSYGYTF.

The chain joins TRBV20-1 to TRBJ2-7; 10 bases align to TRBD2. The CDR3 runs to 13 residues. V was clipped by 0 bases and J by 10 bases; unmatched bases: 6. The germline V gene has CDR1 DFQATT and CDR2 SNEGSKA (reference sequence). The CDR3, as DNA: TGCAGTGCTAGAGATCAAGCGGGAGGGAAACAGTACTTC. Translated, it gives CSARDQAGGKQYF.

This clonotype has more than one count but fewer than ten. V and J are TRBV12-3 or TRBV12-4 and TRBJ1-5; 7 positions match TRBD1. V gave up 2 bases and J gave up 5 bases; unmatched junction bases: 9. The CDR3 totals 16 residues. The chain's CDR3 is CASSLSTGEGYQPQHF. CDR3 DNA sequence: TGTGCCAGCAGTTTATCCACAGGGGAAGGCTATCAGCCCCAGCATTTT.

The chain employs TRBV11-2 and TRBJ2-3, with D unclear. V lost 5 bases and J lost 0, with 12 bases in between. CDR1 and CDR2 (germline): SGHAT, FQNNGV. This CDR3 contains 15 residues. Here the CDR3 reads CASSRDGSSTDTQYF. In DNA form, the CDR3 reads TGTGCCAGCAGCCGAGACGGTTCTAGCACAGATACGCAGTATTTT.

CDR3 nucleotides: TGCAGCGTTGCTATTCGGCAGGGACCATCTTTTGAGCAGTACTTC. This codes for CSVAIRQGPSFEQYF. The genes are TRBV29-1 and TRBJ2-5; D assignment may be TRBD1 or TRBD2 (5 bases each). The CDR3 spans 15 residues. The V and J ends lost 4 bases and 11 bases respectively, with 26 bases between them. The germline V gene encodes CDR1 SQVTM and CDR2 ANQGSEA.

This clonotype was detected ten times or more. V gene TRBV12-3 or TRBV12-4 combines with J gene TRBJ2-7; 11 bases agree with TRBD2. V lost 6 bases to trimming and J lost 5 bases; unmatched junction nucleotides: 6. CDR3 length: 14 residues. This CDR3 reads CASRTSGMSDEQYF. DNA for the CDR3: TGTGCCAGCAGGACTAGCGGGATGTCAGACGAGCAGTACTTC.

CDR3 sequence (DNA): TGCAGTGCTAGACGGGGGGCGGGCGGCACCGTCTACAATGAGCAGTTCTTC. Translating gives CSARRGAGGTVYNEQFF. This sequence joins TRBV20-1 and TRBJ2-1, with TRBD2 as a possible D gene (7 bases). CDR1 and CDR2 from the germline V gene are DFQATT and SNEGSKA (reference sequence). The V and J ends lost 2 bases and 3 bases respectively, with 20 bases between them. The CDR3 is made up of 17 amino acids.

The V call is TRBV20-1, the J call TRBJ2-7; 8 bases map to TRBD2. The V gene's germline CDR1 is DFQATT and CDR2 SNEGSKA (reference sequence). Trimming cost V 0 bases and J 4 bases; bases outside gene matches: 8. This CDR3 has 15 amino acids. CDR3 nucleotides: TGCAGTGCTAGAGATACTGGCGGGGGGTCTTACGAGCAGTACTTC. Translating it yields CSARDTGGGSYEQYF.

This rearrangement joins TRBV3-1 to TRBJ2-7; D not certain. The germline gives CDR1 LGHDT, CDR2 YNNKEL (reference sequence). V gave up 0 bases and J gave up 0 bases, with 12 bases separating them. The CDR3 totals 16 residues. The CDR3 nucleotides read TGTGCCAGCAGCCAAGACGGCCCGTTGCCCTCCTACGAGCAGTACTTC. As protein: CASSQDGPLPSYEQYF.

This clonotype was counted between two and nine times. The chain uses TRBV10-2 and TRBJ1-5; tentatively, D is TRBD1 (6 bases). The CDR3 has 16 amino acids. V was clipped by 6 bases and J by 4 bases, with 19 bases between them. Germline loops: CDR1 WSHSY, CDR2 SAAADI. Here the CDR3 DNA reads TGCGCCAGCAGCGATTCACAGCAAAGGGGGAATCAGCCCCAGCATTTT. It codes for CASSDSQQRGNQPQHF.

This clonotype was detected many times. V and J are TRBV27 and TRBJ2-7; the D is unclear. Trimming cost V 3 bases and J 5 bases, with 8 bases left between them. Germline V lookup: CDR1 MNHEY, CDR2 SMNVEV (reference sequence). The CDR3 totals 12 residues. The DNA for the CDR3 is TGTGCCAGCAGTTTCTTGGGTAACGAGCAGTACTTC. Protein product: CASSFLGNEQYF.

The chain uses TRBV25-1 and TRBJ2-3; D gene unclear. V lost 7 bases to trimming and J lost 3 bases, with 14 bases between them. Germline loops: CDR1 MGHDK, CDR2 SYGVNS. The CDR3 runs 14 residues. The CDR3 protein is CASKAPSRTDTQYF. The CDR3 nucleotides read TGTGCCAGCAAGGCCCCATCCAGAACAGATACGCAGTATTTT.

This clonotype came up a few times. The CDR3 sequence is CASSVHRGTDTQYF. The CDR3 bases are TGTGCCAGCAGCGTCCACAGGGGTACAGATACGCAGTATTTT. The rearrangement joins TRBV2 to TRBJ2-3, with TRBD1 matching 7 bases. The CDR3 is 14 amino acids. V shed 6 bases, J shed 3 bases, and the junction held 6 bases outside the gene matches. In germline, CDR1 is SNHLY, CDR2 FYNNEI.

The V call is TRBV27, the J call TRBJ2-3; 9 nucleotides align to TRBD2. CDR1 MNHEY and CDR2 SMNVEV come from the germline V gene (reference sequence). CDR3 length: 15 residues. Trimming at V came to 7 bases and at J to 5 bases, leaving 10 bases not matched to a gene. CDR3 protein: CASTDSGSMVDTQYF. CDR3 nucleotides: TGTGCCAGCACGGATAGCGGGAGCATGGTAGATACGCAGTATTTT.

The rearrangement uses TRBV7-9 and TRBJ2-3; D not resolved. The germline gives CDR1 SEHNR, CDR2 FQNEAQ (reference sequence). V shed 5 bases and J shed 6 bases, with 9 bases lying between them. This CDR3 region has 12 residues. The CDR3 protein is CASSQSIDTQYF. As DNA, the CDR3 is TGTGCCAGCAGCCAGAGCATTGATACGCAGTATTTT.

The table lists this clonotype with a few counts. This chain joins TRBV28 and TRBJ2-3, with D perhaps TRBD1 (6 bases). The germline CDR1 and CDR2 sequences are MDHEN and SYDVKM. Trimming removed 3 bases from V and 2 bases from J, with 9 bases in between. The CDR3 consists of 14 residues. The CDR3 region is CASSLLGATDTQYF. As DNA, the CDR3 is TGTGCCAGCAGTTTGCTGGGGGCCACAGATACGCAGTATTTT.

About this clonotype itself: The germline gene is not matched at one end of the junction; a read error may be the cause. The chain joins TRBV10-3 to TRBJ2-1; the match to TRBD1 covers 9 bases. Germline V gene lookup returns CDR1 ENHRY and CDR2 SYGVKD. This CDR3 spans 17 amino acids. The CDR3 DNA reads TGTGCCATCAGGGCAAGACAGGGGGTCCTTAGAAACAATGTGCAGTTCTTC. Translation gives CAIRARQGVLRNNVQFF.

The V call is TRBV7-2, the J call TRBJ2-1, with a possible D match to TRBD1 (6 bases). The closer fit of TRBJ2-7 to the DNA end suggests the J call may be wrong. The CDR3 is made up of 15 amino acids. Germline CDR1 and CDR2: SGHTA and FQGNSA. The CDR3, as DNA: TGTGCCAGCAGCGAACAGGGCCTCTCCTACAATGAGCAGTACTTC. Translation: CASSEQGLSYNEQYF.

This chain joins TRBV20-1 and TRBJ2-1; D is perhaps TRBD2 (7 bases). Germline CDR1 DFQATT, CDR2 SNEGSKA (reference sequence). Trimming removed 8 bases at V and 5 bases at J, with 31 bases between. This CDR3 has 18 residues. CDR3 DNA: TGCAGTCCAAGGGGGGCAGGGGCCGGGACTAATCACCACAATGAGCAGTTCTTC. Amino acids: CSPRGAGAGTNHHNEQFF.

The table lists this clonotype with a few counts. J is TRBJ2-3 and V is TRBV13; the D gene is possibly TRBD2 (6 bases). This CDR3 comprises 14 residues. Germline CDR1 reads PRHDT; CDR2 reads FYEKMQ (reference sequence). Deletions cut 4 bases from V and 3 bases from J, with 11 bases between. The CDR3 spells CASSYGRGTDTQYF. CDR3 in DNA: TGTGCCAGCAGCTACGGGAGAGGGACAGATACGCAGTATTTT.

This sequence joins TRBV29-1 and TRBJ2-6, with 8 bases identical to TRBD2. With 7 bases clipped from V and 0 bases from J, the junction kept 8 bases outside the gene matches. The CDR3 spans 16 residues. Per germline, CDR1 SQVTM and CDR2 ANQGSEA. The DNA for the CDR3 is TGCAGCGCTCTTAGCGGGGTGCTCTCTGGGGCCAACGTCCTGACTTTC. The encoded protein is CSALSGVLSGANVLTF.

The DNA of the CDR3 is TGTGCCAGCAGTCCCAATATCTACGAGCAGTACTTC. Protein product: CASSPNIYEQYF. The chain is built from TRBV2 and TRBJ2-4, with unresolved D. The tail of the sequence fits TRBJ2-7 better, so the J call may be wrong. This CDR3 comprises 12 residues. The germline gives CDR1 SNHLY, CDR2 FYNNEI.

In this sample, this clonotype turned up a few times. This chain uses TRBV6-2 or TRBV6-3 with TRBJ2-3; TRBD2 is a possible D gene (6 bases). There are 14 residues in the CDR3. Germline CDR1 and CDR2: MNHEY and SVGEGT. V was cut by 6 bases and J by 0 bases, with 10 bases left in between. CDR3 in DNA: TGTGCCAGCAGAAAAGGGACTAGCACAGATACGCAGTATTTT. This translates into CASRKGTSTDTQYF.

V gene TRBV28 combines with J gene TRBJ2-1; 7 nucleotides line up with TRBD1. Per the germline V gene, CDR1 is MDHEN and CDR2 is SYDVKM. Trimming at V came to 4 bases and at J to 6 bases, leaving 12 bases not matched to a gene. This CDR3 spans 16 amino acids. The CDR3 is CASSSPGRGMLNEQFF. DNA for the CDR3: TGTGCCAGCAGTTCCCCCGGCAGGGGGATGCTCAATGAGCAGTTCTTC.